The subject of this entry is one T cell receptor beta chain. The sample belongs to a study of blood T cell repertoires in COVID-19. In the study overall: Spain, Italy and the United States supplied samples that represented acute and convalescent COVID-19. PBMCs, B-cell-depleted T cells, or T cells provided the cDNA or gDNA that made up the material.

Clones were read by immunoSEQ multiplex PCR, and TCRdb kept only the in-frame ones, dropping some. This table has under 150,000 clones, more than 80% appearing once. The CDR3 is 13 amino acids. Trimming removed 2 bases from V and 1 base from J, with 3 bases in between. Per germline, CDR1 KGHSH and CDR2 LQKENI. Sequences were obtained from peripheral blood. The chain carries TRBV18 and TRBJ1-5; D gene uncertain. This TCR came from a woman aged 60-75 years with COVID-19, enrolled during active disease. Here the CDR3 reads CASSPGSNQPQHF. The CDR3 DNA follows: TGTGCCAGCTCACCAGGCAGCAATCAGCCCCAGCATTTT.